The clone carrying this T cell receptor beta chain was counted a few times. Its antigen is unknown. Unique molecular identifiers were incorporated when the TCRbeta library was constructed. TCRdb fed the PCR reads into MiXCR, producing one record per CDR3 protein. This table has more than 200,000 distinct CDR3 sequences, more than 20% appearing once. The entry originates in a study of T-cell reconstitution after alpha-beta-depleted transplantation in children. Study results and caveats: T-cell counts and diversity at one year post-transplant came mainly from newly produced T cells. About two months after transplant, alpha-beta T cells reportedly came from several hundred expanded graft clones. Diversity of TCRbeta at day 60 was high in some patients, arising from surviving recipient T cells and thymic progenitors.

This CDR3 contains 12 residues. The V end was cut by 2 bases, the J end by 6 bases, with 8 bases between. This chain joins TRBV12-3 or TRBV12-4 and TRBJ2-7; D unclear. The sample in question was PBMCs, mostly from graft donor cells, obtained 360 days after TCRalphabeta/CD19-depleted stem cell transplant. The receptor comes from a female patient aged 2-9 years who had a stem cell transplant for congenital amegakaryocytic thrombocytopenia, so the T cells may come from the graft donor. Here the CDR3 DNA reads TGTGCCAGCAGTTTATTTCGGTCCGAGCAGTACTTC. Amino acid sequence: CASSLFRSEQYF.